This TCR beta chain was obtained from a study of tumor-infiltrating lymphocytes in primary liver carcinoma. The germline CDR1 and CDR2 sequences are SGHNT and YENEEA. The CDR3 contains 13 residues. Each 20-30 mg portion of unsorted bulk tissue served as the source for co-extraction of RNA and DNA. Regarding the study as a whole: Tumor top-250-clone fractions significantly exceeded those of blood (p = 0.039).

A constant-region primer served to make TCR beta cDNA from roughly 500 ng total RNA. Libraries of TCR beta came from three nested multiplex PCR rounds with slightly modified ARM-PCR. The first two PCR rounds, nine to ten cycles each, used TRBV1-TRBV30 forward primers and a C-beta reverse primer. TCRdb re-derived calls from the multiplex PCR reads in MiXCR, one entry per CDR3 protein. The top ten hold approximately 20% of the sample, which has roughly 100,000 distinct CDR3 sequences, approximately 80% seen once. On this clonotype itself: Its antigen remains unknown. One end of the junction fails to match germline, which may point to a read error.

This TCR came from a man aged 40-49 years with primary liver carcinoma and hepatitis B virus infection. The sample was liver tumor tissue from sampling region 3. The sample's subset: tumor region T3, left-lateral pole. J is TRBJ1-1 and V is TRBV11-3; D unclear. The CDR3 here is CTSSLSFGSEPFF. CDR3 sequence (DNA): TGTACCAGCAGCTTAAGTTTCGGCAGTGAACCTTTCTTT.